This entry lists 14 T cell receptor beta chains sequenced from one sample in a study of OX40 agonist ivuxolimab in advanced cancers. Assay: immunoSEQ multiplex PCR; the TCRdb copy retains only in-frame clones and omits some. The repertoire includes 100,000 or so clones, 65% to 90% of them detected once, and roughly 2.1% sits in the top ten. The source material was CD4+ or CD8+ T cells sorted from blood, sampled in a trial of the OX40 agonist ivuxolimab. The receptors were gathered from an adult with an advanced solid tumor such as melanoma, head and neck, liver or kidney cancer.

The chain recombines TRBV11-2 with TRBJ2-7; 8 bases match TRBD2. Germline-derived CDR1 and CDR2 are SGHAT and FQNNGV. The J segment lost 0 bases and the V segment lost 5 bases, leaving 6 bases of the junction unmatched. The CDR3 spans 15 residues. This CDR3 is CASSETGTSSYEQYF. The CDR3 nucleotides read TGTGCCAGCAGCGAAACCGGGACTAGCTCCTACGAGCAGTACTTC.

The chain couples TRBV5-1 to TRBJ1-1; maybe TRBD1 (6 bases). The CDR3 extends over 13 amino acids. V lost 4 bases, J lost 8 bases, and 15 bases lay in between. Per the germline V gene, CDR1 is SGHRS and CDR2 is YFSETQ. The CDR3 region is CASSLSGDGEAFF. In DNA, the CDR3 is TGCGCCAGCAGCCTTTCAGGGGATGGGGAAGCTTTCTTT.

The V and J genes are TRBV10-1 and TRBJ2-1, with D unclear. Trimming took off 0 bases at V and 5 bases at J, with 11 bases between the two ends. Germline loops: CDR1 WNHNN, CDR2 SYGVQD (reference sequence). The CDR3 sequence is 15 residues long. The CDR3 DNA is TGCGCCAGCAGTGAGTCCCTGGACGGTAACAATGAGCAGTTCTTC. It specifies CASSESLDGNNEQFF.

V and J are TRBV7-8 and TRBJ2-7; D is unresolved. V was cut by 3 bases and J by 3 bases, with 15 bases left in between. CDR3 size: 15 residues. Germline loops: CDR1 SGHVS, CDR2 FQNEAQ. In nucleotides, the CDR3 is TGTGCCAGCAGCTTCTTCGCCCACCCCCTCTACGAGCAGTACTTC. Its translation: CASSFFAHPLYEQYF.

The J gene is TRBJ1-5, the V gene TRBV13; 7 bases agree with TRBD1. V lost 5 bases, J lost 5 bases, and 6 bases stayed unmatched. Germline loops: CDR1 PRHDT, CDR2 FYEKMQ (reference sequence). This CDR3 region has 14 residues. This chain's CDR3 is CASSTSTGYQPQHF. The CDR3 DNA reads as TGTGCCAGCAGCACTTCGACAGGGTATCAGCCCCAGCATTTT. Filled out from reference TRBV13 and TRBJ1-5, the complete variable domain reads AAGVIQSPRHLIKEKRETATLKCYPIPRHDTVYWYQQGPGQDPQFLISFYEKMQSDKGSIPDRFSAQQFSDYHSELNMSSLELGDSALYFCASSTSTGYQPQHFGDGTRLSIL.

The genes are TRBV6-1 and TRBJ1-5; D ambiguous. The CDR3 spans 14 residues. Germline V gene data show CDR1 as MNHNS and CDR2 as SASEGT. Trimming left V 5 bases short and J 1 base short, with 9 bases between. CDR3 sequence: CASSFSGSNQPQHF. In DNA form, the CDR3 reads TGTGCCAGCAGTTTTTCTGGGAGCAATCAGCCCCAGCATTTT.

CDR3 in amino acids: CASSLGSGVNTDTQYF. CDR3 nucleotides: TGCGCCAGCAGCTTGGGATCAGGGGTTAACACAGATACGCAGTATTTT. The chain links TRBV5-1 to TRBJ2-3; weak D call: TRBD1 (6 bases). Deletions cut 0 bases from V and 2 bases from J, with 13 bases between. Germline V gene sequence: CDR1 SGHRS, CDR2 YFSETQ. This CDR3 has 16 amino acids.

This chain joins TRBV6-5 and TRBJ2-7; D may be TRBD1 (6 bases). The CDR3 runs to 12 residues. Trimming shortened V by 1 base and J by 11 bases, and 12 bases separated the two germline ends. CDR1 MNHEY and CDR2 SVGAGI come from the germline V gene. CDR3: CASSYFRGVEYF. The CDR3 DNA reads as TGTGCCAGCAGTTACTTCAGGGGAGTTGAGTACTTC.

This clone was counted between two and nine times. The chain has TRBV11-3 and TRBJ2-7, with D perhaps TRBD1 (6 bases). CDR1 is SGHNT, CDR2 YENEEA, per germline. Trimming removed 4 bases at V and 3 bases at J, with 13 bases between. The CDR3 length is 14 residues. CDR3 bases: TGTGCCAGCAGCTCAAGAGGACAGCTCTACGAGCAGTACTTC. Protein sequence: CASSSRGQLYEQYF.

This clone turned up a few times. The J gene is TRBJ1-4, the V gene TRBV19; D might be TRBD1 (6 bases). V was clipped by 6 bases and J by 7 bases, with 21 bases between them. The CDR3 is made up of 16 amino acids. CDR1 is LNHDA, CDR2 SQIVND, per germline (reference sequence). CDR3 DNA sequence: TGTGCCAGTAGCGGATTTCGACAGGTACTCGGTGAAAAACTGTTTTTT. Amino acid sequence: CASSGFRQVLGEKLFF. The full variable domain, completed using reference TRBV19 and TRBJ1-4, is DGGITQSPKYLFRKEGQNVTLSCEQNLNHDAMYWYRQDPGQGLRLIYYSQIVNDFQKGDIAEGYSVSREKKESFPLTVTSAQKNPTAFYLCASSGFRQVLGEKLFFGSGTQLSVL.

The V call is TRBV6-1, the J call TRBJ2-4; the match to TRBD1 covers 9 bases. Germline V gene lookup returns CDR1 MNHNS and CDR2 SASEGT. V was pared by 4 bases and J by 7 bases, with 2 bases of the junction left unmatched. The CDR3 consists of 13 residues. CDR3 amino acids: CASSGDRENIQYF. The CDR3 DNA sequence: TGTGCCAGCAGTGGGGACAGGGAGAACATTCAGTACTTC.

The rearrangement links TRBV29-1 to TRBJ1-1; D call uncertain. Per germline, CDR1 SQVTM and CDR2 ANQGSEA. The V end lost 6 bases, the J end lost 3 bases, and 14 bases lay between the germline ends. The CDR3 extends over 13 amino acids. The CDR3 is CSVEWVGHTEAFF. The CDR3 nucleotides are TGCAGCGTCGAGTGGGTAGGGCACACTGAAGCTTTCTTT.

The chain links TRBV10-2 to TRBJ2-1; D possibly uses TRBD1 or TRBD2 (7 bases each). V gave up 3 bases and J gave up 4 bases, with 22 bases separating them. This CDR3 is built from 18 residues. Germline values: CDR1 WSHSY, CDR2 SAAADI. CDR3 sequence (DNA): TGCGCCAGCAGTGACCCAGGGGGGGGGCGCCCAGGATACAATGAGCAGTTCTTC. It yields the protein CASSDPGGGRPGYNEQFF.

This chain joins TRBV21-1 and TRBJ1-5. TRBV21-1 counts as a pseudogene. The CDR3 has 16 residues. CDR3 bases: TGTGCCAGCAGCAAAGATGGGGAGCATAGCAATCAGCCCCAGCATTTT. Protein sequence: CASSKDGEHSNQPQHF.